The 14 T cell receptor beta chains below were found in one sample sequenced in a study of blood T cell repertoires in COVID-19. Produced via immunoSEQ multiplex PCR; TCRdb's table is partial and in-frame only. This table has about 170,000 clones, 65% to 85% appearing once. What was sequenced was peripheral blood. The origin of the receptors is a human donor with acute or convalescent COVID-19. The donor label of this sample is uncertain.

The chain has TRBV11-2 and TRBJ1-1; D may be TRBD1 (5 bases). There are 14 residues in the CDR3. V was cut by 6 bases and J by 5 bases, with 16 bases left in between. CDR1 is SGHAT, CDR2 FQNNGV, per germline. In DNA form, the CDR3 reads TGTGCCAGCAGTCCAACACGGGGGGTGACTGAAGCTTTCTTT. This sequence encodes CASSPTRGVTEAFF.

The CDR3 reads CASSLYGTGGHEQYF. The CDR3 region has the DNA TGTGCCAGCAGTTTATACGGGACGGGGGGCCACGAGCAGTACTTC. The chain has TRBV28 and TRBJ2-7; perhaps TRBD2 as D (7 bases). The CDR3 contains 15 residues. Deletions cut 1 base from V and 5 bases from J, with 15 bases between. Germline V CDR1 and CDR2: MDHEN, SYDVKM.

The chain has TRBV15 and TRBJ2-2; a possible D gene is TRBD1 (6 bases). Germline lookup yields CDR1 LNHNV and CDR2 YYDKDF (reference sequence). The CDR3 sequence is 14 residues long. V shed 5 bases and J shed 7 bases, with 14 bases lying between them. The CDR3 nucleotides are TGTGCCACCAGCTTCAGACAGGAGAGCGGGGAGCTGTTTTTT. Protein product: CATSFRQESGELFF.

The chain uses TRBV6-1 and TRBJ2-3; no definite D call. The germline CDR1 and CDR2 sequences are MNHNS and SASEGT. Trimming pared 1 base from V and 2 bases from J, leaving 10 bases between. The CDR3 runs to 15 residues. The CDR3 loop is CASSEGSSPTDTQYF. DNA for the CDR3: TGTGCCAGCAGTGAAGGGAGCAGTCCCACAGATACGCAGTATTTT.

This clone was counted a few times. The chain employs TRBV5-1 and TRBJ2-7, with 7 bases lining up with TRBD2. The CDR3 runs 15 residues. Germline V CDR1 and CDR2: SGHRS, YFSETQ. Trimming removed 5 bases from V and 7 bases from J; junction bases left unmatched: 15. CDR3 bases: TGCGCCAGCAGGCCTCCCTTCGCGGGGGTGGGAGAGCAGTACTTC. Translation: CASRPPFAGVGEQYF.

The rearrangement links TRBV3-1 (or the pseudogene TRBV3-2) to TRBJ1-4; D is unclear. The V and J ends lost 2 bases and 5 bases respectively, with 3 bases between them. Per germline, CDR1 LGHDT and CDR2 YNNKEL (reference sequence). This CDR3 is 12 amino acids long. CDR3 region: CASSQLNEKLFF. The CDR3 DNA reads as TGTGCCAGCAGCCAACTGAATGAAAAACTGTTTTTT.

The rearrangement links TRBV5-1 to TRBJ2-2; tentative D call: TRBD2 (5 bases). Trimming cost V 4 bases and J 0 bases, with 13 bases left between them. CDR1 SGHRS and CDR2 YFSETQ come from the germline V gene. The CDR3 has 16 amino acids. CDR3 sequence: CASSEGESANTGELFF. The CDR3 region has the DNA TGCGCCAGCAGCGAGGGCGAGTCGGCGAACACCGGGGAGCTGTTTTTT.

This chain uses TRBV6-2 or TRBV6-3 with TRBJ1-1; D possibly corresponds to TRBD1 (5 bases). The V end lost 2 bases, the J end lost 5 bases, and 9 bases lay between the germline ends. CDR1 is MNHEY and CDR2 is SVGEGT in the germline V gene. The CDR3 is 13 amino acids. In DNA form, the CDR3 reads TGTGCCAGCAGTTACAGGGGAGGGACTGAAGCTTTCTTT. Protein: CASSYRGGTEAFF.

The genes are TRBV28 and TRBJ1-6; 9 nucleotides align to TRBD1. The CDR3 loop spans 16 amino acids. Trimming at V came to 6 bases and at J to 6 bases, leaving 9 bases not matched to a gene. Germline lookup yields CDR1 MDHEN and CDR2 SYDVKM. CDR3 residues: CASRDRGGFANSPLHF. The CDR3 DNA reads TGTGCCAGCAGGGACAGGGGAGGCTTCGCTAATTCACCCCTCCACTTT.

The chain couples TRBV28 to TRBJ2-7; 8 bases map to TRBD2. V lost 4 bases and J lost 6; bases outside the gene matches: 5. The CDR3 contains 13 residues. Germline V gene lookup returns CDR1 MDHEN and CDR2 SYDVKM. The CDR3 DNA reads TGTGCCAGCAGTTCCGGACTAGCACCCGAGCAGTACTTC. Its protein is CASSSGLAPEQYF.

The V and J genes are TRBV2 and TRBJ2-5; TRBD2 matches at 8 bases. Germline lookup yields CDR1 SNHLY and CDR2 FYNNEI. V lost 6 bases, J lost 5 bases, and 5 bases stayed unmatched. This CDR3 has 13 residues. CDR3 protein: CASRGLGRETQYF. CDR3 coding DNA: TGTGCCAGCAGGGGACTAGGGCGCGAGACCCAGTACTTC.

The chain uses TRBV11-2 and TRBJ2-7, with D hard to call. This CDR3 comprises 14 residues. Germline V lookup: CDR1 SGHAT, CDR2 FQNNGV. The ends were cut back, 5 bases at V and 1 base at J, with 12 bases in the middle. The CDR3 spells CASSPNTISYEQYF. CDR3 bases: TGTGCCAGCAGCCCCAACACGATATCCTACGAGCAGTACTTC.

This rearrangement joins TRBV10-1 to TRBJ2-2, with D possibly TRBD2 on 5 matching bases. Looked up from germline, CDR1 is WNHNN and CDR2 is SYGVQD (reference sequence). This CDR3 region has 15 residues. V gave up 3 bases and J gave up 5 bases, with 13 bases separating them. CDR3 protein: CASSDSLRRTGELFF. The DNA for the CDR3 is TGCGCCAGCAGTGACTCCCTTAGGAGGACCGGGGAGCTGTTTTTT.

The chain is built from TRBV19 and TRBJ1-1; 9 bases match TRBD1. After removal of 8 bases from V and 8 bases from J, the junction contained 9 bases not matched to a gene. CDR3 length: 13 amino acids. Germline lookup yields CDR1 LNHDA and CDR2 SQIVND (reference sequence). The CDR3 loop reads CASGGTGPREAFF. The CDR3 DNA follows: TGTGCCAGTGGGGGGACAGGGCCCAGAGAAGCTTTCTTT.